The 8 T cell receptor beta chains below were found in one sample sequenced in a study of regulatory T cells in long-lasting Graves disease. Regarding time point: persistent/refractory GD, antithyroid drugs over 5 years with positive TRAb. After RNA was extracted from PBMCs, the TCR library was made from it. TCR beta libraries were built with iRepertoire HTBI primers and Arm-PCR of CDR3 regions. From the multiplex PCR reads, TCRdb called clonotypes with MiXCR, one entry per CDR3 protein. The profile covers about 310,000 distinct CDR3 sequences, with 20% to 25% appearing a single time and 56% taken by the ten largest. The sequences come from peripheral blood mononuclear cells (PBMCs), collected when the disease was refractory, from a patient treated with antithyroid drugs. Receptors were obtained from a female donor with Graves disease.

The rearrangement uses TRBV7-2 and TRBJ2-1; D gene unclear. V was shortened by 1 base and J by 6 bases, with 7 bases between the two germline ends. Germline-derived CDR1 and CDR2 are SGHTA and FQGNSA. The CDR3 spans 13 residues. The CDR3: CASSLDRANEQFF. The DNA of the CDR3 is TGTGCCAGCAGCTTAGACCGGGCCAATGAGCAGTTCTTC. Filled out from reference TRBV7-2 and TRBJ2-1, the complete variable domain reads GAGVSQSPSNKVTEKGKDVELRCDPISGHTALYWYRQSLGQGLEFLIYFQGNSAPDKSGLPSDRFSAERTGGSVSTLTIQRTQQEDSAVYLCASSLDRANEQFFGPGTRLTVL.

The V and J genes are TRBV9 and TRBJ2-2; TRBD1 or TRBD2 may be the D gene (6 bases each). With 2 bases removed from V and 1 base from J, the gap between germline ends came to 15 bases. This CDR3 is 17 amino acids long. CDR1 and CDR2 (germline): SGDLS, YYNGEE. CDR3 sequence: CASSVSPGALNTGELFF. Here the CDR3 DNA reads TGTGCCAGCAGCGTTTCGCCGGGGGCGCTGAACACCGGGGAGCTGTTTTTT.

This clonotype was counted only a few times. CDR3 DNA: TGTGCCAGCAGCCCACGGGGGGTGTCTGGAAACACCATATATTTT. Translated, it gives CASSPRGVSGNTIYF. V usage is TRBV9 and J usage is TRBJ1-3; a possible D gene is TRBD1 (5 bases). Germline V gene sequence: CDR1 SGDLS, CDR2 YYNGEE. V lost 4 bases to trimming and J lost 1 base, with 12 bases between them. This CDR3 region has 15 residues. Together with reference TRBV9 and TRBJ1-3, the CDR3 gives the full variable domain: DSGVTQTPKHLITATGQRVTLRCSPRSGDLSVYWYQQSLDQGLQFLIQYYNGEERAKGNILERFSAQQFPDLHSELNLSSLELGDSALYFCASSPRGVSGNTIYFGEGSWLTVV.

This clonotype was counted a few times. V is TRBV4-1 and J is TRBJ2-2; D is unclear. The germline CDR1 and CDR2 sequences are MGHRA and YSYEKL. CDR3 length: 12 residues. V was shortened by 2 bases and J by 8 bases, with 6 bases between the two germline ends. CDR3 amino acids: CASSQPRGELFF. The CDR3 DNA follows: TGCGCCAGCAGCCAACCACGAGGGGAGCTGTTTTTT.

This clonotype was picked up a small number of times. The chain recombines TRBV20-1 with TRBJ1-1; no clear D. With 5 bases removed from V and 0 bases from J, the gap between germline ends came to 10 bases. From germline, CDR1 is DFQATT and CDR2 SNEGSKA (reference sequence). There are 13 residues in the CDR3. This chain's CDR3 is CSAEGKMNTEAFF. The CDR3 bases are TGCAGTGCTGAAGGGAAGATGAACACTGAAGCTTTCTTT.

This clonotype has just a few counts. The chain combines TRBV18 with TRBJ2-2; TRBD2 matches 11 bases. From germline, CDR1 is KGHSH and CDR2 LQKENI. The CDR3 runs to 17 residues. With 0 bases clipped from V and 5 bases from J, the junction kept 5 bases outside the gene matches. The CDR3 region is CASSPPLAGVDTGELFF. DNA of the CDR3: TGTGCCAGCTCACCACCACTAGCGGGAGTGGATACCGGGGAGCTGTTTTTT.

Comment on this clonotype: This may stem from a read error, because a much larger clone lies one nucleotide away. The chain has TRBV3-1 and TRBJ2-6; D may be TRBD1 (5 bases). CDR3 length: 15 residues. Germline V gives CDR1 LGHDT, CDR2 YNNKEL (reference sequence). The CDR3, as DNA: TGTGCCAGCAGGCAAGAAGGGGCTGGGGCCAACGTCCTGACTTTC. Translated: CASRQEGAGANVLTF.

The V and J genes are TRBV29-1 and TRBJ2-5; TRBD2 matches 10 bases. V lost 5 bases to trimming and J lost 0 bases; unmatched junction nucleotides: 6. There are 15 residues in the CDR3. Germline V gene data show CDR1 as SQVTM and CDR2 as ANQGSEA. The CDR3 bases are TGCAGCGTTCGACTAGCGGGCGAGTACCAAGAGACCCAGTACTTC. Translated: CSVRLAGEYQETQYF.